This TCR beta chain was found in a study of spatial heterogeneity in lung cancer (dated by TCRdb to between 2018 and 2021). Study-level background: Donors were 72 patients with early-stage, untreated non-small cell lung cancer from the lung TRACERx cohort. Follow-up PBMC samples were sequenced whenever available, with the median time to follow-up being about two years after resection. More beta-chain than alpha-chain transcripts were consistently detected, likely reflecting higher beta-chain transcript abundance. In the raw uncorrected reads, each unique combination of TCR and UMI appeared on average more than ten times. In non-small cell lung cancer, the study made a quantitative comparison of TCR alpha and beta repertoires among multiple tumor regions, matched nontumor lung and blood. Nonsynonymous mutation counts, determined by whole-exome sequencing of tumor tissue, were related to TCR repertoire features. At surgery, both alpha and beta chains were TCR-sequenced in 200 to 250 tumor regions, fewer than 80 matched nontumor lung samples and 50 to 60 PBMC samples. Beyond this particular receptor, the publication reports: Only around 15 patients were included in comparisons of baseline and follow-up blood repertoires. Additional single-cell paired TCR alpha and beta sequencing was considered necessary to confirm, at a functional level, the hypothesis that regional TCRs recognize regional mutations. Ubiquitous expanded tumor TCRs were detected in blood more often at tumor resection than at routine follow-up.

The junction shows trimming of 4 bases on V and 6 bases on J, plus 10 bases between the germline ends. The CDR3 runs 13 amino acids, cysteine and phenylalanine included. Only CDR3 DNA remains: 39 bases, in frame from the first base. The germline V gene gives CDR1 as SGHTA and CDR2 as FQGNSA. As for this clonotype: There is no known antigen for this receptor. Per-base quality was not reported, and no clone a single base away is much larger than it.

This specimen's time point label, interpreted: blood at routine non-recurrence follow-up after resection. Whole RNA extracted from tumor and nontumor lung tissue, or from cryopreserved PBMC samples, was used for TCR sequencing without cell sorting. Only patients with enough RNA available from two or more tumor regions were chosen for TCR sequencing. Preparation of the library involved 5' RACE. TCRdb lists the instrument as NextSeq 500. In the TCR library protocol, a unique molecular identifier was attached to each TCR cDNA molecule so that PCR and sequencing errors could be corrected. Concerning the study's data processing: TCR identification, UMI-based error correction and CDR3 extraction were all carried out with Decombinator tools. Expanded TCRs were defined as those above a frequency of 2 per 1,000, corresponding to the top 1% of the tumor frequency distribution. Rényi diversity was computed with the R vegan package after subsampling each repertoire 100 times to 5,000 TCRs. CDR3 similarity networks were built from amino acid triplet string-kernel similarity, connecting CDR3s with pairwise similarity above 0.82. TCRdb ran its own pipeline on the public reads, namely fastp trimming at Q25 and MiXCR clone calling, and kept in-frame beta chains. Entries that share a CDR3 protein sequence are merged under the most common genes and DNA. The V and J calls come from TCRdb's annotation, not from the publication. Across this sample there are about 52,000 distinct CDR3 sequences, with under 8% seen only once. The ten top clones hold 35% of the sample.

The chain uses TRBV7-2 and TRBJ1-5; confidence is insufficient to name the D gene. The receptor was derived from a female donor with early-stage non-small cell lung cancer. Sequenced here: PBMCs, sampled at follow-up. The CDR3: CASSSYSGQPQHF. The bases read TGTGCCAGCAGCTCTTACTCTGGTCAGCCCCAGCATTTT.